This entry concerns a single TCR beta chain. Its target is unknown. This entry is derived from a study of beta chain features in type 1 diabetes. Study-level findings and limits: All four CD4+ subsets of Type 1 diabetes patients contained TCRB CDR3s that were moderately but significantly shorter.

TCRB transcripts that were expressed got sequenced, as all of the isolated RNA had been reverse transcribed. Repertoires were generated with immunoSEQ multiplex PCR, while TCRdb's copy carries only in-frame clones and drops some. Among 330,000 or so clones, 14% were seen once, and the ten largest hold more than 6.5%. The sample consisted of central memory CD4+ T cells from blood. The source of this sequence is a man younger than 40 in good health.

The CDR3 DNA sequence: TGCGCCAGCAGCTTGGAGGGACTCAGGAACGAGCAGTACTTC. Protein sequence: CASSLEGLRNEQYF. The rearrangement uses TRBV5-1 and TRBJ2-7; tentatively, D is TRBD2 (6 bases). V was clipped by 0 bases and J by 5 bases, with 12 bases between them. CDR1 is SGHRS and CDR2 is YFSETQ in the germline V gene. The CDR3 length is 14 residues.